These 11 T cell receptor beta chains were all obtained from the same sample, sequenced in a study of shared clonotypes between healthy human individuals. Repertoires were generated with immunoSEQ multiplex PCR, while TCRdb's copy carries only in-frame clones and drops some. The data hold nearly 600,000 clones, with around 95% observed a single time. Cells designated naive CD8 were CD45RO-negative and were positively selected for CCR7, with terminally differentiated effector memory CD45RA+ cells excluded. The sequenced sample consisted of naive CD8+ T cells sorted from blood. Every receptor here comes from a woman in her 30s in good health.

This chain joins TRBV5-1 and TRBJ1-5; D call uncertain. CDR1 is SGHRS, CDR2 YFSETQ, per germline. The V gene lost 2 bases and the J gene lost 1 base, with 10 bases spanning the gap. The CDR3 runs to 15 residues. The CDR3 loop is CASSFSPESNQPQHF. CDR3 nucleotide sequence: TGCGCCAGCAGCTTTTCGCCAGAAAGCAATCAGCCCCAGCATTTT. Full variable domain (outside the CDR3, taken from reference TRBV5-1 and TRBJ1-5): KAGVTQTPRYLIKTRGQQVTLSCSPISGHRSVSWYQQTPGQGLQFLFEYFSETQRNKGNFPGRFSGRQFSNSRSEMNVSTLELGDSALYLCASSFSPESNQPQHFGDGTRLSIL.

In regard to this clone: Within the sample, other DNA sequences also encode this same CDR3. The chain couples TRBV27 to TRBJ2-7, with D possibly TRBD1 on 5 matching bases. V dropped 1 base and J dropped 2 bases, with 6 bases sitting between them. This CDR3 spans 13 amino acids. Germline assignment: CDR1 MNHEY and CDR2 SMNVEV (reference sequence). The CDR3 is CASSLLGAYEQYF. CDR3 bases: TGTGCCAGCAGTTTATTAGGGGCCTACGAGCAGTACTTC.

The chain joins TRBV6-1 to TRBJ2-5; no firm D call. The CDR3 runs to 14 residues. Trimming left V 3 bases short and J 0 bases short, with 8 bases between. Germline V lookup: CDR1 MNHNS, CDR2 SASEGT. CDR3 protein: CASSDWVDQETQYF. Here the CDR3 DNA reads TGTGCCAGCAGTGATTGGGTCGACCAAGAGACCCAGTACTTC.

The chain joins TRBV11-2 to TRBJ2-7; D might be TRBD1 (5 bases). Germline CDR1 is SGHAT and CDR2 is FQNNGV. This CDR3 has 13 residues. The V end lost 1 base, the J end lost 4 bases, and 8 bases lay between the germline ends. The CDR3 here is CASSLARVYEQYF. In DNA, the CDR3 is TGTGCCAGCAGCTTAGCCAGGGTATACGAGCAGTACTTC.

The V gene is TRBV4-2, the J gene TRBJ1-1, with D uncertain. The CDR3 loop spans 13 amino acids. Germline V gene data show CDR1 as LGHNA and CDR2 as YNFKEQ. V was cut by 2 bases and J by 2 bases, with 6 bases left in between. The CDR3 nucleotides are TGTGCCAGCAGCCAACCCCCCAACACTGAAGCTTTCTTT. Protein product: CASSQPPNTEAFF.

The CDR3 loop reads CASTQVRGYTF. The CDR3 DNA reads as TGTGCCAGCACACAAGTGAGGGGCTACACCTTC. V is TRBV21-1 and J is TRBJ1-2. TRBV21-1 represents a pseudogene. The CDR3 runs 11 residues.

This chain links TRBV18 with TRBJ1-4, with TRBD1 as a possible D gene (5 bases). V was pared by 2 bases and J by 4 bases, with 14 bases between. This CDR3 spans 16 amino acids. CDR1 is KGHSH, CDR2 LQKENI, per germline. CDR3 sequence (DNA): TGTGCCAGCTCACCAGTCCGGGACGGAGTTAATGAAAAACTGTTTTTT. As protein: CASSPVRDGVNEKLFF.

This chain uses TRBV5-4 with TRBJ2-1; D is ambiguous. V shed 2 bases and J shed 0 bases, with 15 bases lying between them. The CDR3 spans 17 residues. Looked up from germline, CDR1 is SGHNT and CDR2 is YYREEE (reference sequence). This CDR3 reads CASSLRVGQSSYNEQFF. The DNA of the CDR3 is TGTGCCAGCAGCTTACGGGTCGGCCAGAGCTCCTACAATGAGCAGTTCTTC.

The CDR3, as DNA: TGTGCCAGCAGTCAACAGGGCTGGGCTGTGGGTGAGCAGTTCTTC. Translating gives CASSQQGWAVGEQFF. V gene TRBV28 combines with J gene TRBJ2-1; possibly TRBD1 for D (6 bases). The germline gives CDR1 MDHEN, CDR2 SYDVKM. V was cut by 5 bases and J by 9 bases, with 20 bases left in between. The CDR3 is made up of 15 amino acids.

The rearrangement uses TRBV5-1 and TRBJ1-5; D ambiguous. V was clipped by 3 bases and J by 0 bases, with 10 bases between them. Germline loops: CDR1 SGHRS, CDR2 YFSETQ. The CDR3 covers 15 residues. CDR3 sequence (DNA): TGCGCCAGCAGCTCTGGAGAGTATAGCAATCAGCCCCAGCATTTT. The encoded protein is CASSSGEYSNQPQHF.

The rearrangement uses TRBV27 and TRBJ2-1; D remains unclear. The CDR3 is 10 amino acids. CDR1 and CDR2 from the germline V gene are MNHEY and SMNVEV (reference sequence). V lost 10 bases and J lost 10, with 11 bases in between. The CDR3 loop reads CAIGLREQFF. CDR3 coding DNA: TGTGCCATCGGCCTTCGGGAGCAGTTCTTC.